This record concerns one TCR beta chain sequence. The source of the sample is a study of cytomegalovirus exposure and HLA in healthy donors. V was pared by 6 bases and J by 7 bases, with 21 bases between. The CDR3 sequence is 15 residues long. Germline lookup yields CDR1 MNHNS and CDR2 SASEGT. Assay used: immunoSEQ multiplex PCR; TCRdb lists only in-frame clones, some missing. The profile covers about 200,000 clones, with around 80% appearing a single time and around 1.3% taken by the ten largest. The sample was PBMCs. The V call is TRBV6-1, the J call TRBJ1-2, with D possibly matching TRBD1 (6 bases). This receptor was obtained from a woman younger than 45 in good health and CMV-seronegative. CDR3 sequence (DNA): TGTGCCAGCAGGGGAGGGAAAACAGGGTGGAGTGGCTACACCTTC. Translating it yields CASRGGKTGWSGYTF.